This TCR beta chain was sequenced in a study of T cell responses to AZD1222 COVID-19 vaccine. Study-wide results and caveats: Donor demographics were predominantly white British with a female majority; clonal diversity may be underestimated.

This CDR3 has 14 amino acids. The germline V gene has CDR1 SNHLY and CDR2 FYNNEI. Trimming shortened V by 7 bases and J by 2 bases, and 12 bases separated the two germline ends. Profiled with immunoSEQ multiplex PCR; TCRdb holds only in-frame clones, not every one. This table holds some 150,000 clones, 88% found once. As concerns this clone: Its matching antigen is unknown.

This receptor was taken from an adult who received the AZD1222 COVID-19 vaccine. This sequence joins TRBV2 and TRBJ2-1; D uncertain. Sample: peripheral blood, taken 28 days after the second AZD1222 dose. CDR3 sequence reads: CASNPGAAYNEQFF. As DNA, the CDR3 is TGTGCCAGCAATCCGGGTGCGGCCTACAATGAGCAGTTCTTC.